The 24 T cell receptor beta chains given below trace back to one sample, sequenced in a study of T cell changes during pregnancy in multiple sclerosis. Generated by immunoSEQ multiplex PCR, the TCRdb table keeps only in-frame clones and is missing some. The data hold 80,000 to 130,000 clones, with approximately 92% observed a single time. The specimen comprised peripheral blood, sampled in the second trimester of pregnancy. Source of these receptors: a female donor with multiple sclerosis, enrolled in a pregnancy study.

The chain is built from TRBV7-8 and TRBJ1-2; D ambiguous. With 7 bases removed from V and 7 bases from J, the gap between germline ends came to 13 bases. The germline CDR1 and CDR2 sequences are SGHVS and FQNEAQ. This CDR3 has 12 residues. The CDR3 sequence: CASTFGRGGYTF. Written as DNA, the CDR3 is TGTGCCAGCACGTTTGGAAGAGGTGGCTACACCTTC.

The chain couples TRBV7-9 to TRBJ1-1; a weak D match, TRBD1 (6 bases). The CDR3 runs to 17 residues. Germline loops: CDR1 SEHNR, CDR2 FQNEAQ (reference sequence). Trimming pared 6 bases from V and 5 bases from J, leaving 25 bases between. The CDR3 sequence is CASSHYRDTTGVTEAFF. For the CDR3, the DNA is TGTGCCAGCAGTCACTACCGGGACACCACTGGGGTGACTGAAGCTTTCTTT.

The chain employs TRBV18 and TRBJ2-3; D unclear. CDR3 size: 14 residues. Germline CDR1 and CDR2: KGHSH and LQKENI. Trimming cost V 2 bases and J 2 bases, with 8 bases left between them. CDR3 DNA: TGTGCCAGCTCACCATACCAGTCCACAGATACGCAGTATTTT. Protein sequence: CASSPYQSTDTQYF.

The V gene is TRBV15, the J gene TRBJ1-3; weak D call: TRBD1 (5 bases). Trimming took off 1 base at V and 0 bases at J, with 13 bases between the two ends. Per germline, CDR1 LNHNV and CDR2 YYDKDF (reference sequence). There are 17 residues in the CDR3. CDR3 nucleotide sequence: TGTGCCACCAGCAGAGGCCTGTGGGACTACTCTGGAAACACCATATATTTT. This sequence encodes CATSRGLWDYSGNTIYF.

The rearrangement uses TRBV28 and TRBJ1-2; unclear D gene. The CDR3 runs 11 residues. Trimming shortened V by 6 bases and J by 5 bases, and 7 bases separated the two germline ends. Germline CDR1 is MDHEN and CDR2 is SYDVKM. CDR3 DNA sequence: TGTGCCAGCAGCTCCCTATATGGCTACACCTTC. This translates into CASSSLYGYTF.

J is TRBJ1-2 and V is TRBV27; D may be TRBD1 (6 bases). Germline V gives CDR1 MNHEY, CDR2 SMNVEV (reference sequence). Trimming pared 1 base from V and 4 bases from J, leaving 16 bases between. The CDR3 has 16 amino acids. This CDR3 is CASSLYGGLSSYGYTF. The CDR3 bases are TGTGCCAGCAGTTTATACGGGGGGCTTTCTAGCTATGGCTACACCTTC.

This clone was found once. This chain joins TRBV5-1 and TRBJ1-2; TRBD1 aligns across 9 bases. Germline V gives CDR1 SGHRS, CDR2 YFSETQ. Unmatched junction bases numbered 6, after V lost 3 bases and J lost 6 bases. This CDR3 spans 14 amino acids. The chain's CDR3 is CASSSGTGLNGYTF. The CDR3 bases are TGCGCCAGCAGCTCCGGGACAGGGCTGAATGGCTACACCTTC. The full variable domain, with the rest looked up from reference TRBV5-1 and TRBJ1-2, is KAGVTQTPRYLIKTRGQQVTLSCSPISGHRSVSWYQQTPGQGLQFLFEYFSETQRNKGNFPGRFSGRQFSNSRSEMNVSTLELGDSALYLCASSSGTGLNGYTFGSGTRLTVV.

CDR3 protein: CASSQGRDRGSNEQYF. The CDR3 bases are TGTGCCAGCTCACAGGGCCGGGACAGGGGTTCCAACGAGCAGTACTTC. The chain employs TRBV18 and TRBJ2-7; TRBD1 matches 10 bases. Trimming cost V 4 bases and J 5 bases; bases outside gene matches: 11. CDR3 length: 16 amino acids. Germline values: CDR1 KGHSH, CDR2 LQKENI.

V and J are TRBV7-9 and TRBJ1-3; no clear D. CDR3 length: 13 amino acids. Germline V gives CDR1 SEHNR, CDR2 FQNEAQ (reference sequence). V shed 5 bases and J shed 7 bases, with 12 bases lying between them. CDR3 amino acids: CASSNTLSNTIYF. CDR3 nucleotides: TGTGCCAGCAGCAACACATTGTCCAACACCATATATTTT.

This clone was seen once. The chain couples TRBV7-2 to TRBJ2-7, with 8 bases fitting TRBD2. V lost 1 base, J lost 6 bases, and 11 bases stayed unmatched. CDR3 length equals 16 residues. Germline values: CDR1 SGHTA, CDR2 FQGNSA. The CDR3 DNA reads TGTGCCAGCAGCTTAGTTTCCGGGGGGGCAGGAGGCGAGCAGTACTTC. Its protein is CASSLVSGGAGGEQYF.

The V call is TRBV9, the J call TRBJ1-3; 8 bases map to TRBD1. Germline-derived CDR1 and CDR2 are SGDLS and YYNGEE. Losses at the gene ends were 0 bases for V and 7 bases for J; bases not matched to a gene: 9. The CDR3 length is 16 residues. CDR3 sequence: CASSVAGGIRGNTIYF. The CDR3 DNA is TGTGCCAGCAGCGTAGCAGGGGGCATAAGGGGGAACACCATATATTTT.

In regard to this clone: One end of the junction varies from germline; a read error may be responsible. The chain uses TRBV11-2 and TRBJ1-2; D perhaps matches TRBD1 (5 bases). The CDR3 runs to 13 residues. Looked up from germline, CDR1 is SGHAT and CDR2 is FQNNGV. This CDR3 is CASSLDGGSGYTF. The CDR3 region has the DNA TGTGCCAGCAGCCTAGACGGGGGAAGTGGCTACACCTTC.

The chain employs TRBV4-1 and TRBJ1-1, with D hard to call. Germline lookup yields CDR1 MGHRA and CDR2 YSYEKL. This CDR3 has 18 amino acids. Trimming removed 2 bases from V and 1 base from J, with 20 bases in between. The CDR3 sequence: CASSQFAPALLRNTEAFF. The CDR3 DNA reads TGCGCCAGCAGCCAATTTGCGCCTGCTTTGTTGCGGAACACTGAAGCTTTCTTT.

This clone is a singleton in its sample. The chain is built from TRBV27 and TRBJ1-4; D may be TRBD1 (6 bases). CDR1 is MNHEY and CDR2 is SMNVEV in the germline V gene (reference sequence). Trimming removed 4 bases at V and 2 bases at J, with 11 bases between. The CDR3 extends over 15 amino acids. This chain's CDR3 is CASSSQQGTNEKLFF. The DNA of the CDR3 is TGTGCCAGCAGTTCCCAACAGGGTACTAATGAAAAACTGTTTTTT.

This sequence joins TRBV7-9 and TRBJ2-1; the match to TRBD1 covers 10 bases. J gave up 4 bases and V 5 bases, and 5 bases lay outside the gene matches. This CDR3 is 15 amino acids long. Germline assignment: CDR1 SEHNR and CDR2 FQNEAQ (reference sequence). CDR3 sequence (DNA): TGTGCCAGCAGCCGGACGGGACAGGGGTACAATGAGCAGTTCTTC. Residues: CASSRTGQGYNEQFF.

This chain uses TRBV7-9 with TRBJ2-7, with TRBD1 identical over 8 bases. The CDR3 has 15 residues. V dropped 6 bases and J dropped 2; count of bases not matched to a gene: 9. Germline V lookup: CDR1 SEHNR, CDR2 FQNEAQ (reference sequence). Written as DNA, the CDR3 is TGTGCCAGCAGTTCCGACAGGGGAGGAACCTACGAGCAGTACTTC. Its translation is CASSSDRGGTYEQYF.

J is TRBJ1-1 and V is TRBV5-1, with 10 positions matching TRBD1. Trimming at V came to 4 bases and at J to 5 bases, leaving 8 bases not matched to a gene. The CDR3 is 15 residues long. Per germline, CDR1 SGHRS and CDR2 YFSETQ. The DNA of the CDR3 is TGCGCCAGCAGCGAGCCGGGACAGGGGATGACTGAAGCTTTCTTT. Amino acid sequence: CASSEPGQGMTEAFF.

The genes are TRBV5-4 and TRBJ2-7, with 8 nucleotides matching TRBD1. V gave up 3 bases and J gave up 5 bases; unmatched junction bases: 10. The CDR3 contains 15 residues. Germline CDR1 reads SGHNT; CDR2 reads YYREEE (reference sequence). For the CDR3, the DNA is TGTGCCAGCAGCTGGGCTAGACAGGGGTCCCACGAGCAGTACTTC. Protein: CASSWARQGSHEQYF.

This clone turned up a few times. The chain couples TRBV4-1 to TRBJ1-1, with D perhaps matching TRBD1 (6 bases). Germline V gene lookup returns CDR1 MGHRA and CDR2 YSYEKL. The CDR3 is made up of 14 amino acids. Trimming removed 2 bases from V and 4 bases from J, with 11 bases in between. CDR3 amino acids: CASSQQQGITEAFF. The CDR3, as DNA: TGCGCCAGCAGCCAACAACAGGGAATCACTGAAGCTTTCTTT.

The chain carries TRBV5-1 and TRBJ2-5, with a weak D call TRBD1 (6 bases). The CDR3 consists of 12 residues. Deletions cut 6 bases from V and 4 bases from J, with 10 bases between. Germline CDR1 is SGHRS and CDR2 is YFSETQ. The CDR3 reads CASTTGTETQYF. The CDR3 region has the DNA TGCGCCAGCACCACAGGGACAGAGACCCAGTACTTC.

This clone was recorded once. Here the CDR3 reads CAWSVRGGRDSVFLGYEQYF. The CDR3 nucleotides read TGTGCCTGGAGTGTACGCGGGGGCAGGGATAGTGTTTTTCTAGGGTACGAGCAGTACTTC. V usage is TRBV30 and J usage is TRBJ2-7, with D maybe TRBD2 (7 bases). Trimming stripped 0 bases from V and 4 bases from J, with 31 bases between. Germline V gene lookup returns CDR1 GTSNPN and CDR2 SVGIG (reference sequence). This CDR3 contains 20 residues.

The chain is built from TRBV11-2 and TRBJ2-3; the match to TRBD2 covers 9 bases. CDR3 length: 16 amino acids. V was clipped by 0 bases and J by 7 bases; unmatched bases: 8. In germline, CDR1 is SGHAT, CDR2 FQNNGV. CDR3 bases: TGTGCCAGCAGCTTAGACGCGGGAGGGGGCGCGAATACGCAGTATTTT. This encodes CASSLDAGGGANTQYF.

J is TRBJ2-1 and V is TRBV28, with 10 positions matching TRBD2. After removal of 4 bases from V and 3 bases from J, the junction contained 18 bases not matched to a gene. Germline CDR1 MDHEN, CDR2 SYDVKM. The CDR3 is 20 amino acids. CDR3 loop: CASSSHAIMGTSEDYNEQFF. The CDR3 DNA follows: TGTGCCAGCAGTTCCCACGCGATAATGGGGACTAGCGAGGACTACAATGAGCAGTTCTTC.

The CDR3, as DNA: TGTGCCAGCAGCAGGCGGGAGACCCAGTACTTC. This translates into CASSRRETQYF. V and J are TRBV7-2 and TRBJ2-5; unclear D gene. Germline CDR1 reads SGHTA; CDR2 reads FQGNSA. The germline V and J ends were trimmed by 5 bases and 5 bases, with 6 bases remaining between them. The CDR3 length is 11 residues.